This T cell receptor beta chain was sequenced during a study of T cells in localized non-small cell lung cancer. CDR1 and CDR2 from the germline V gene are MNHEY and SMNVEV (reference sequence). This CDR3 is built from 14 residues. The V gene lost 4 bases and the J gene lost 8 bases, with 17 bases spanning the gap. Clones were read by immunoSEQ multiplex PCR, and TCRdb kept only the in-frame ones, dropping some. The profile covers roughly 58,000 clones, with roughly 76% appearing a single time and around 4.6% taken by the ten largest. The sequencing here drew on PBMCs, taken before any cancer treatment. The TCR sequence derives from a man aged 40 to 69 with stage II lung adenocarcinoma. The rearrangement joins TRBV27 to TRBJ1-2; D ambiguous. CDR3 residues: CASSYDSRVGGYTF. The DNA for the CDR3 is TGTGCCAGCAGTTATGACTCGAGAGTGGGCGGCTACACCTTC.